This TCR beta chain was observed in a study of CD8+CD57+ T cells in acquired aplastic anemia. At the level of the study: Each DNA sample taken from sorted CD4+ and CD8+ cells came to around 2.9 ug on average.

This clonotype was recorded at least ten times. Its specificity is unknown. Study-level findings and limits: Patients versus controls showed no significant CD8+ Simpson's diversity difference. Roughly 27 sequences, all CD8+ CDR3, were shared between patients and controls.

Patients picked for sequencing had shown CD8+CD57+ cell expansion detected by flow cytometry. Patients were treatment-naive when blood was sampled. Both TCR beta VDJ combination and CDR3 sequence profiling were carried out. Genomic DNA was the template for this profiling. MiXCR, applied by TCRdb to the reads, yields one record per CDR3 protein. The sample contains approximately 200,000 distinct CDR3 sequences, almost 50% of which appear only once. Trimming pared 0 bases from V and 5 bases from J, leaving 8 bases between. This CDR3 spans 13 amino acids. CDR1 and CDR2 from the germline V gene are SGHRS and YFSETQ.

The chain joins TRBV5-1 to TRBJ1-1; D ambiguous. This sequence was found in a human donor with aplastic anemia. The sample taken for sequencing was sorted CD4+, CD8+, or CD8+CD57+ T cells (not recorded which) from PBMCs. CDR3 protein: CASSLEGQTEAFF. The CDR3 coding sequence is TGCGCCAGCAGCTTGGAAGGGCAAACTGAAGCTTTCTTT.